One sample yielded the 5 T cell receptor beta chains listed below, sequenced in a study of PD-1 blockade in classical Hodgkin lymphoma. Repertoires were generated with immunoSEQ multiplex PCR, while TCRdb's copy carries only in-frame clones and drops some. The data show a few thousand clones, with over 65% seen just once and roughly an eighth held by the top ten. The time point denotes: newly diagnosed, previously untreated cHL patient sample. PBMCs were thawed, and CD8+ T cells were then isolated from them by magnetic negative selection. Sequencing was done on a sample of CD8+ T cells from blood. Receptor source: a human donor with classical Hodgkin lymphoma.

The V gene is TRBV2, the J gene TRBJ1-4; 9 bases fit TRBD1. CDR1 is SNHLY and CDR2 is FYNNEI in the germline V gene. V gave up 4 bases and J gave up 4 bases; unmatched junction bases: 4. The CDR3 has 15 amino acids. CDR3 amino acids: CASSGYRGLNEKLFF. CDR3 coding DNA: TGTGCCAGCAGTGGGTACAGGGGGCTTAATGAAAAACTGTTTTTT.

This sequence joins TRBV5-1 and TRBJ1-4, with TRBD1 matching 7 bases. The CDR3 is 15 residues long. Trimming removed 0 bases from V and 3 bases from J; junction bases left unmatched: 2. Germline CDR1 is SGHRS and CDR2 is YFSETQ. The CDR3 reads CASSLAGTANEKLFF. DNA of the CDR3: TGCGCCAGCAGCTTGGCCGGGACAGCTAATGAAAAACTGTTTTTT.

This sequence joins TRBV13 and TRBJ2-7; D remains unclear. CDR3 length: 13 residues. Trimming shortened V by 0 bases and J by 3 bases, and 6 bases separated the two germline ends. Germline CDR1 and CDR2: PRHDT and FYEKMQ (reference sequence). CDR3 in amino acids: CASSLGQYYEQYF. The CDR3 nucleotides are TGTGCCAGCAGCTTAGGACAGTACTACGAGCAGTACTTC.

The chain is built from TRBV28 and TRBJ2-7, with D possibly TRBD2 on 6 matching bases. Germline-derived CDR1 and CDR2 are MDHEN and SYDVKM. The CDR3 has 14 residues. Trimming removed 1 base from V and 2 bases from J, with 9 bases in between. The CDR3 DNA reads TGTGCCAGCAGTTTATTGCCGGGGGCCTACGAGCAGTACTTC. Its protein product is CASSLLPGAYEQYF.

The chain combines TRBV7-8 with TRBJ2-1; D possibly matches TRBD1 or TRBD2 (5 bases each). Germline V gives CDR1 SGHVS, CDR2 FQNEAQ. The CDR3 runs to 16 residues. V lost 5 bases and J lost 2, with 16 bases in between. The CDR3 here is CASSPRGQGPYNEQFF. The DNA of the CDR3 is TGTGCCAGCAGCCCAAGGGGCCAGGGACCCTACAATGAGCAGTTCTTC.